This entry lists 30 T cell receptor beta chains sequenced from one sample in a study of OX40 agonist ivuxolimab in advanced cancers. Produced via immunoSEQ multiplex PCR; TCRdb's table is partial and in-frame only. The sample contains under 90,000 clones, 85% to 90% of which appear only once. Sequenced material: CD4+ or CD8+ T cells sorted from blood, taken in a trial of the OX40 agonist ivuxolimab. The receptors originated from an adult with an advanced solid tumor such as melanoma, head and neck, liver or kidney cancer.

CDR3 bases: TGCGCCAGCAGCTTGGGACTTTCTACCTACGAGCAGTACTTC. It translates to CASSLGLSTYEQYF. V usage is TRBV5-1 and J usage is TRBJ2-7; D ambiguous. Germline assignment: CDR1 SGHRS and CDR2 YFSETQ. V gave up 0 bases and J gave up 2 bases, with 9 bases separating them. This CDR3 contains 14 residues.

The chain has TRBV7-8 and TRBJ2-7; maybe TRBD1 (5 bases). Between the trimmed V and J ends, which lost 1 base and 3 bases, there was a span of 10 bases. The CDR3 contains 14 residues. CDR1 is SGHVS, CDR2 FQNEAQ, per germline. The CDR3 nucleotides are TGTGCCAGCAGCTTAGTTGCGACAGTCTACGAGCAGTACTTC. Translated, it gives CASSLVATVYEQYF.

The chain employs TRBV5-6 and TRBJ1-5; 8 bases agree with TRBD1. Germline V gene lookup returns CDR1 SGHDT and CDR2 YYEEEE. This CDR3 spans 15 amino acids. Trimming cost V 0 bases and J 5 bases; bases outside gene matches: 4. CDR3 coding DNA: TGTGCCAGCAGCTTGGACGGACAGGGTCATCAGCCCCAGCATTTT. It translates to CASSLDGQGHQPQHF.

This clone appeared a single time. The rearrangement joins TRBV28 to TRBJ1-4; D might be TRBD1 (6 bases). The V gene's germline CDR1 is MDHEN and CDR2 SYDVKM. There are 13 residues in the CDR3. The CDR3, as DNA: TGTGCAGGACAGAGCTGGCCGAATGAAAAACTGTTTTTT. This encodes CAGQSWPNEKLFF.

The J gene is TRBJ2-7, the V gene TRBV5-1; maybe TRBD1 (5 bases). There are 16 residues in the CDR3. V lost 0 bases and J 4 bases, leaving 17 bases between the germline ends. Germline lookup yields CDR1 SGHRS and CDR2 YFSETQ. The CDR3 DNA reads as TGCGCCAGCAGCTTGGCCCCCTCCGTACAGGTGTACGAGCAGTACTTC. It yields the protein CASSLAPSVQVYEQYF.

The J gene is TRBJ2-5, the V gene TRBV7-6; 14 bases map to TRBD2. With V trimmed by 5 bases and J by 4 bases, 9 bases remained unmatched. The germline gives CDR1 SGHVS, CDR2 FNYEAQ. The CDR3 extends over 17 amino acids. CDR3 sequence: CASSVYGTSGGGETQYF. The CDR3 coding sequence is TGTGCCAGCAGCGTCTACGGGACTAGCGGGGGTGGAGAGACCCAGTACTTC.

The V gene is TRBV29-1, the J gene TRBJ2-1; 9 positions match TRBD1. The germline CDR1 and CDR2 sequences are SQVTM and ANQGSEA. This CDR3 is built from 14 residues. The trim removed 3 bases at V and 4 bases at J, leaving 4 bases unmatched. In DNA form, the CDR3 reads TGCAGCGTTGACAGAGGACAGGGGTACAATGAGCAGTTCTTC. This translates into CSVDRGQGYNEQFF.

This CDR3 reads CASSSNGPNEKLFF. For the CDR3, the DNA is TGTGCCAGCAGCTCAAACGGTCCTAATGAAAAACTGTTTTTT. V usage is TRBV11-2 and J usage is TRBJ1-4; D gene uncertain. The germline V and J ends were trimmed by 4 bases and 3 bases, with 9 bases remaining between them. CDR1 SGHAT and CDR2 FQNNGV come from the germline V gene. CDR3 length: 14 amino acids.

The rearrangement links TRBV5-1 to TRBJ2-3; D uncertain. This CDR3 spans 14 amino acids. V gave up 1 base and J gave up 3 bases, with 9 bases separating them. The germline gives CDR1 SGHRS, CDR2 YFSETQ. CDR3 in amino acids: CASSLNSDTDTQYF. The CDR3 region has the DNA TGCGCCAGCAGCTTGAACAGTGATACAGATACGCAGTATTTT.

This chain links TRBV2 with TRBJ2-3; 14 bases map to TRBD2. Losses at the gene ends were 5 bases for V and 4 bases for J; bases not matched to a gene: 17. Germline V gene lookup returns CDR1 SNHLY and CDR2 FYNNEI. This CDR3 is built from 20 residues. The CDR3 coding sequence is TGTGCCAGCAGTCGAAGGGGGACTAGCGGGGGCACCAGGGGGGCAGATACGCAGTATTTT. Amino acid sequence: CASSRRGTSGGTRGADTQYF.

V and J are TRBV5-4 and TRBJ1-2; D call uncertain. The V end lost 4 bases, the J end lost 0 bases, and 16 bases lay between the germline ends. The CDR3 consists of 16 residues. Germline V CDR1 and CDR2: SGHNT, YYREEE (reference sequence). DNA for the CDR3: TGTGCCAGCAGCCTGGGAGGAGGGCTAGCTAACTATGGCTACACCTTC. Translated: CASSLGGGLANYGYTF.

The rearrangement joins TRBV28 to TRBJ1-1; D gene ambiguous. CDR1 is MDHEN and CDR2 is SYDVKM in the germline V gene. Trimming left V 3 bases short and J 3 bases short, with 8 bases between. The CDR3 runs to 13 residues. CDR3 region: CASSLWAYTEAFF. For the CDR3, the DNA is TGTGCCAGCAGTTTGTGGGCCTACACTGAAGCTTTCTTT.

J is TRBJ2-1 and V is TRBV9; maybe TRBD2 (6 bases). The CDR3 is 17 residues long. V was pared by 0 bases and J by 0 bases, with 13 bases between. The germline CDR1 and CDR2 sequences are SGDLS and YYNGEE. The CDR3 region is CASSVGQRASSYNEQFF. The CDR3, as DNA: TGTGCCAGCAGCGTAGGGCAGCGGGCAAGCTCCTACAATGAGCAGTTCTTC.

This chain joins TRBV2 and TRBJ1-3; TRBD1 is a possible D gene (6 bases). Trimming shortened V by 4 bases and J by 0 bases, and 25 bases separated the two germline ends. The CDR3 consists of 20 residues. Germline V gene lookup returns CDR1 SNHLY and CDR2 FYNNEI. The CDR3 DNA follows: TGTGCCAGCAGTGGGAGGGGGGCGATAGGGCCTGACAACTCTGGAAACACCATATATTTT. This sequence encodes CASSGRGAIGPDNSGNTIYF.

V gene TRBV9 combines with J gene TRBJ1-4; 8 nucleotides agree with TRBD1. This CDR3 comprises 16 residues. Germline V gene data show CDR1 as SGDLS and CDR2 as YYNGEE. The V segment lost 4 bases and the J segment 7 bases; nucleotides outside the gene matches: 12. The CDR3: CASSPQGARRVEKLFF. The CDR3 DNA reads TGTGCCAGCAGCCCCCAGGGGGCCAGGAGGGTTGAAAAACTGTTTTTT.

J is TRBJ1-1 and V is TRBV27; a possible D gene is TRBD1 (5 bases). Trimming left V 3 bases short and J 0 bases short, with 8 bases between. Germline CDR1 reads MNHEY; CDR2 reads SMNVEV (reference sequence). The CDR3 covers 14 residues. The CDR3 region is CASSLGGLNTEAFF. In DNA form, the CDR3 reads TGTGCCAGCAGTTTGGGGGGATTGAACACTGAAGCTTTCTTT.

The chain employs TRBV11-2 and TRBJ2-1; 8 bases map to TRBD1. Trimming took 2 bases from V and 6 from J; bases not matched to a gene: 6. The germline V gene has CDR1 SGHAT and CDR2 FQNNGV. The CDR3 loop spans 15 amino acids. The CDR3 DNA reads TGTGCCAGCAGCTTACTACCGGGACAGGTCAATGAGCAGTTCTTC. Residues: CASSLLPGQVNEQFF.

The chain joins TRBV6-1 to TRBJ2-3, with 9 bases matching TRBD2. CDR3 length equals 17 residues. The V segment lost 3 bases and the J segment 2 bases; nucleotides outside the gene matches: 9. The germline gives CDR1 MNHNS, CDR2 SASEGT. CDR3 nucleotide sequence: TGTGCCAGCAGTGACGATCAGCGGGGGGCCCACACAGATACGCAGTATTTT. Translating gives CASSDDQRGAHTDTQYF.

The genes are TRBV5-1 and TRBJ2-3, with TRBD2 matching 12 bases. Trimming cost V 0 bases and J 4 bases; bases outside gene matches: 6. The CDR3 runs 17 residues. Germline V CDR1 and CDR2: SGHRS, YFSETQ. CDR3 region: CASSLGLAGVLADTQYF. The CDR3 DNA reads as TGCGCCAGCAGCTTGGGACTAGCGGGGGTCTTGGCAGATACGCAGTATTTT.

Notes on this clone: One end of the junction is discordant with germline, which a read error may explain. The CDR3 reads CASSLPGTGQPQHF. CDR3 sequence (DNA): TGCGCCAGCAGCCTCCCGGGGACGGGGCAGCCCCAGCATTTT. The rearrangement uses TRBV11-2 and TRBJ1-5; D is possibly TRBD1 (5 bases). This CDR3 spans 14 amino acids. CDR1 SGHAT and CDR2 FQNNGV come from the germline V gene. Full variable domain (outside the CDR3, taken from reference TRBV11-2 and TRBJ1-5): EAGVAQSPRYKIIEKRQSVAFWCNPISGHATLYWYQQILGQGPKLLIQFQNNGVVDDSQLPKDRFSAERLKGVDSTLKIQPAKLEDSAVYLCASSLPGTGQPQHFGDGTRLSIL.

The CDR3, as DNA: TGTGCCAGCAGCTTACAGGGGCGCGGCTATGGCTACACCTTC. This translates into CASSLQGRGYGYTF. The gene calls are TRBV7-2 and TRBJ1-2; D may be TRBD1 (6 bases). The CDR3 length is 14 residues. Trimming left V 2 bases short and J 4 bases short, with 11 bases between. The germline V gene encodes CDR1 SGHTA and CDR2 FQGNSA.

This clone came up once. V and J are TRBV30 and TRBJ1-5; D might be TRBD1 (5 bases). The CDR3 covers 13 residues. Deletions cut 7 bases from V and 6 bases from J, with 16 bases between. CDR1 and CDR2 from the germline V gene are GTSNPN and SVGIG (reference sequence). The CDR3 loop is CAYNGGGSQPQHF. The DNA for the CDR3 is TGTGCCTACAATGGGGGGGGGAGTCAGCCCCAGCATTTT.

The gene calls are TRBV2 and TRBJ1-1, with TRBD1 as a possible D gene (5 bases). Germline CDR1 SNHLY, CDR2 FYNNEI. The CDR3 runs to 15 residues. The V gene lost 1 base and the J gene lost 5 bases, with 14 bases spanning the gap. In DNA, the CDR3 is TGTGCCAGCAGTGAAGGTGCGCAGGGAGGAACTGAAGCTTTCTTT. It encodes CASSEGAQGGTEAFF.

V and J are TRBV6-5 and TRBJ1-1; unclear D gene. The CDR3 loop spans 15 amino acids. V lost 7 bases and J lost 2, with 17 bases in between. Germline V gene lookup returns CDR1 MNHEY and CDR2 SVGAGI. Here the CDR3 reads CASTSRLGFNTEAFF. CDR3 in DNA: TGTGCCAGCACCTCCCGGCTTGGGTTTAACACTGAAGCTTTCTTT.

In regard to this clone: Sequence at one end of the junction differs from germline and may be a read error. This sequence joins TRBV28 and TRBJ2-7; the D gene is possibly TRBD1 (6 bases). The V gene's germline CDR1 is MDHEN and CDR2 SYDVKM. The CDR3 totals 10 residues. The CDR3 nucleotides are TGTGCCAGCAGCCGTTACAGGGCCCACTTC. This codes for CASSRYRAHF.

The rearrangement joins TRBV5-1 to TRBJ1-4; 7 bases match TRBD1. The CDR3 spans 15 residues. The germline V gene encodes CDR1 SGHRS and CDR2 YFSETQ. Losses at the gene ends were 2 bases for V and 6 bases for J; bases not matched to a gene: 7. CDR3 nucleotides: TGCGCCAGCAGCTTATCGTCAGGGGGAGATGAAAAACTGTTTTTT. It codes for CASSLSSGGDEKLFF. The variable domain in full, completed from reference TRBV5-1 and TRBJ1-4, reads KAGVTQTPRYLIKTRGQQVTLSCSPISGHRSVSWYQQTPGQGLQFLFEYFSETQRNKGNFPGRFSGRQFSNSRSEMNVSTLELGDSALYLCASSLSSGGDEKLFFGSGTQLSVL.

This CDR3 reads CASSLLGNGYLNEQFF. CDR3 nucleotides: TGCGCCAGCAGCTTGCTAGGGAACGGGTATTTGAATGAGCAGTTCTTC. This sequence joins TRBV5-1 and TRBJ2-1, with unresolved D. CDR1 and CDR2 (germline): SGHRS, YFSETQ. V gave up 1 base and J gave up 7 bases, with 18 bases separating them. The CDR3 consists of 16 residues.

This clone appeared a single time. V gene TRBV15 combines with J gene TRBJ1-1; D not certain. The CDR3 totals 13 residues. V was shortened by 0 bases and J by 11 bases, with 13 bases between the two germline ends. Germline-derived CDR1 and CDR2 are LNHNV and YYDKDF (reference sequence). The CDR3 sequence: CATSRDLVGGAFF. In DNA, the CDR3 is TGTGCCACCAGCAGAGATCTGGTTGGCGGGGCTTTCTTT.

The sample holds one count of this clone. The V call is TRBV21-1, the J call TRBJ1-4. TRBV21-1 is listed as a pseudogene. This CDR3 has 18 residues. The CDR3 sequence: CASSKEGGRKATNEKLFF. The CDR3 region has the DNA TGTGCCAGCAGCAAAGAGGGAGGACGGAAGGCAACTAATGAAAAACTGTTTTTT.

Only one count was recorded for this clone. The chain links TRBV18 to TRBJ1-3, with 9 nucleotides matching TRBD1. Germline trimming cut 1 base from V and 0 bases from J; bases unmatched to any gene: 7. CDR1 KGHSH and CDR2 LQKENI come from the germline V gene. This CDR3 has 18 amino acids. This chain's CDR3 is CASSPLPGQGSSGNTIYF. CDR3 sequence (DNA): TGTGCCAGCTCACCACTACCGGGACAGGGCTCCTCTGGAAACACCATATATTTT.